This passage covers 28 T cell receptor beta chains from one sample sequenced in a study of T cell responses to AZD1222 COVID-19 vaccine. Data came from immunoSEQ multiplex PCR; TCRdb stores just in-frame clones and leaves some out. In the table there are about 70,000 clones, 84% of which are singletons. Sequences were derived from peripheral blood, sampled on day 0 of AZD1222 vaccination. Receptors originate from an adult in good health.

The chain recombines TRBV14 with TRBJ2-7; unclear D gene. Germline CDR1 and CDR2: SGHDN and FVKESK. V was shortened by 2 bases and J by 6 bases, with 14 bases between the two germline ends. The CDR3 is 14 amino acids. The CDR3 sequence: CASSQFNTSPEQYF. CDR3 coding DNA: TGTGCCAGCAGCCAATTCAACACCTCCCCCGAGCAGTACTTC.

The chain employs TRBV10-3 and TRBJ2-3; possible D gene TRBD1, 5 bases. The germline V and J ends were trimmed by 10 bases and 7 bases, with 21 bases remaining between them. This CDR3 region has 14 residues. The germline gives CDR1 ENHRY, CDR2 SYGVKD. The CDR3 DNA reads TGTGCCACTCAAAGGGGCAGGGATGTATATACGCAGTATTTT. This gives the protein CATQRGRDVYTQYF.

The chain has TRBV4-2 and TRBJ2-7; no definite D call. Germline V gene lookup returns CDR1 LGHNA and CDR2 YNFKEQ. This CDR3 has 16 amino acids. The V end was cut by 0 bases, the J end by 3 bases, with 15 bases between. CDR3 nucleotides: TGTGCCAGCAGCCAAGAAAAGGGATTAGGAGACTACGAGCAGTACTTC. It translates to CASSQEKGLGDYEQYF.

The table lists this clone with a few counts. The chain uses TRBV6-1 and TRBJ1-1, with 7 bases that match TRBD1. From germline, CDR1 is MNHNS and CDR2 SASEGT. There are 12 residues in the CDR3. Losses at the gene ends were 3 bases for V and 8 bases for J; bases not matched to a gene: 3. CDR3 in amino acids: CASSEDRSEAFF. CDR3 DNA sequence: TGTGCCAGCAGTGAGGACAGGTCGGAAGCTTTCTTT.

V is TRBV4-3 and J is TRBJ1-1, with TRBD1 matching over 7 bases. The CDR3 has 14 residues. Germline V gene lookup returns CDR1 LGHNA and CDR2 YSLEER. J was trimmed by 5 bases and V by 4 bases; bases with no gene match: 7. Here the CDR3 DNA reads TGCGCCAGCAGCCCTGGGACAGTGGAGACTGAAGCTTTCTTT. Amino acids: CASSPGTVETEAFF.

This chain links TRBV7-3 with TRBJ2-1; no definite D call. V lost 1 base, J lost 5 bases, and 12 bases lay in between. The germline CDR1 and CDR2 sequences are SGHTA and FQGTGA. This CDR3 contains 15 residues. CDR3 in amino acids: CASSLSSENNNEQFF. The CDR3 region has the DNA TGTGCCAGCAGCTTAAGTTCCGAAAATAACAATGAGCAGTTCTTC.

The CDR3 sequence is CASSSPGAYEQYF. The CDR3 region has the DNA TGTGCCAGTAGTAGCCCGGGGGCCTACGAGCAGTACTTC. V gene TRBV19 combines with J gene TRBJ2-7; a possible D gene is TRBD2 (6 bases). CDR3 length: 13 amino acids. V lost 4 bases and J lost 2, with 9 bases in between. Per the germline V gene, CDR1 is LNHDA and CDR2 is SQIVND (reference sequence).

Note on this clone: Other DNA sequences of this sample code for an identical CDR3. The chain joins TRBV9 to TRBJ2-5; D is possibly TRBD1 (6 bases). From germline, CDR1 is SGDLS and CDR2 YYNGEE. The CDR3 has 14 residues. V was shortened by 2 bases and J by 1 base, with 9 bases between the two germline ends. This chain's CDR3 is CASSVLGGQETQYF. The CDR3 DNA follows: TGTGCCAGCAGCGTTTTAGGGGGCCAAGAGACCCAGTACTTC.

V and J are TRBV29-1 and TRBJ2-1, with 10 bases aligning to TRBD1. With 6 bases clipped from V and 7 bases from J, the junction kept 9 bases outside the gene matches. Germline V lookup: CDR1 SQVTM, CDR2 ANQGSEA. There are 14 residues in the CDR3. CDR3 DNA: TGCAGCGTGAGGACAGGGGGAACTCCGAATGAGCAGTTCTTC. The encoded protein is CSVRTGGTPNEQFF.

This rearrangement joins TRBV6-5 to TRBJ2-5; D unclear. This CDR3 has 13 amino acids. Germline assignment: CDR1 MNHEY and CDR2 SVGAGI. The V and J ends lost 2 bases and 4 bases respectively, with 8 bases between them. This CDR3 reads CASSYGPRETQYF. The CDR3 DNA follows: TGTGCCAGCAGTTACGGTCCCAGAGAGACCCAGTACTTC.

The V and J genes are TRBV5-1 and TRBJ1-1; no reliable D call. CDR1 is SGHRS and CDR2 is YFSETQ in the germline V gene. V lost 0 bases to trimming and J lost 3 bases, with 9 bases between them. This CDR3 comprises 14 residues. The CDR3, as DNA: TGCGCCAGCAGCTTGGCTATAGGCTACACTGAAGCTTTCTTT. Encoded protein: CASSLAIGYTEAFF.

The rearrangement uses TRBV7-2 and TRBJ2-1, with a tentative D call TRBD2 (6 bases). This CDR3 is 16 amino acids long. Germline CDR1 is SGHTA and CDR2 is FQGNSA. The V end was cut by 1 base, the J end by 0 bases, with 10 bases between. In DNA, the CDR3 is TGTGCCAGCAGCTTAGTCTCGGGGGTCTCCTACAATGAGCAGTTCTTC. Protein: CASSLVSGVSYNEQFF.

The V gene is TRBV6-5, the J gene TRBJ2-7; D gene unclear. This CDR3 has 13 amino acids. Per the germline V gene, CDR1 is MNHEY and CDR2 is SVGAGI. V was trimmed by 6 bases and J by 3 bases, leaving 12 bases between them. CDR3 region: CASRQWTGYEQYF. Written as DNA, the CDR3 is TGTGCCAGCAGACAGTGGACCGGCTACGAGCAGTACTTC.

The chain uses TRBV5-1 and TRBJ2-7; D perhaps matches TRBD2 (6 bases). With 0 bases removed from V and 4 bases from J, the gap between germline ends came to 14 bases. The CDR3 has 15 residues. Germline V CDR1 and CDR2: SGHRS, YFSETQ. Here the CDR3 reads CASSLDGTPSYEQYF. CDR3 DNA: TGCGCCAGCAGCTTGGACGGGACTCCTTCATACGAGCAGTACTTC.

The chain has TRBV4-3 and TRBJ2-5; TRBD1 agrees at 11 bases. V lost 2 bases to trimming and J lost 9 bases; unmatched junction nucleotides: 11. Germline V gene lookup returns CDR1 LGHNA and CDR2 YSLEER. The CDR3 is 16 residues long. CDR3 loop: CASSQTGQGAGLAQYF. DNA of the CDR3: TGCGCCAGCAGCCAAACCGGACAGGGGGCAGGGTTAGCCCAGTACTTC.

The chain employs TRBV5-4 and TRBJ1-3; D remains ambiguous. The germline gives CDR1 SGHNT, CDR2 YYREEE (reference sequence). The germline V and J ends were trimmed by 4 bases and 0 bases, with 11 bases remaining between them. This CDR3 contains 15 residues. Written as DNA, the CDR3 is TGTGCCAGCAGCAAGGACGTAAACTCTGGAAACACCATATATTTT. Its protein product is CASSKDVNSGNTIYF.

The rearrangement uses TRBV30 and TRBJ1-2, with D hard to call. Germline V gene data show CDR1 as GTSNPN and CDR2 as SVGIG (reference sequence). This CDR3 is 12 amino acids long. V was shortened by 0 bases and J by 4 bases, with 6 bases between the two germline ends. In DNA, the CDR3 is TGTGCCTGGAGTGTAAACACCTATGGCTACACCTTC. Residues: CAWSVNTYGYTF.

In its sample, this clone was seen a few times. This chain connects TRBV5-3 to TRBJ1-5, with D possibly matching TRBD1 (6 bases). TRBV5-3 is an ORF, with its function uncertain. The ends were cut back, 3 bases at V and 5 bases at J, with 18 bases in the middle. CDR3 length: 16 amino acids. DNA of the CDR3: TGTGCCAGAAGCTGGGGGGGGCCAGCGGAATATCAGCCCCAGCATTTT. It translates to CARSWGGPAEYQPQHF.

The J gene is TRBJ1-2, the V gene TRBV2, with 10 bases identical to TRBD1. CDR1 is SNHLY and CDR2 is FYNNEI in the germline V gene. Trimming at V came to 2 bases and at J to 5 bases, leaving 5 bases not matched to a gene. The CDR3 is 15 amino acids. The CDR3 nucleotides are TGTGCCAGCAGTGAAATTCCGGGACAGGGGTATGGCTACACCTTC. Translating gives CASSEIPGQGYGYTF.

This clone was found once. The chain recombines TRBV2 with TRBJ1-1; TRBD1 matches 8 bases. The germline V gene encodes CDR1 SNHLY and CDR2 FYNNEI. J was trimmed by 5 bases and V by 6 bases; bases with no gene match: 8. The CDR3 has 14 residues. CDR3 protein: CASSGDRGRTEAFF. In DNA form, the CDR3 reads TGTGCCAGCAGCGGAGACAGGGGTCGAACTGAAGCTTTCTTT.

This clone has only one observation. V is TRBV3-1 (or the pseudogene TRBV3-2) and J is TRBJ2-1; D is unresolved. The CDR3 is made up of 17 amino acids. The germline CDR1 and CDR2 sequences are LGHDT and YNNKEL (reference sequence). V lost 1 base and J 7 bases, leaving 20 bases between the germline ends. CDR3 sequence: CASSQGNASGRRNEQFF. As DNA, the CDR3 is TGTGCCAGCAGCCAAGGGAATGCGAGTGGGCGGCGAAATGAGCAGTTCTTC.

The chain carries TRBV20-1 and TRBJ2-3; 11 bases fit TRBD2. Unmatched junction bases numbered 5, after V lost 3 bases and J lost 0 bases. The V gene's germline CDR1 is DFQATT and CDR2 SNEGSKA (reference sequence). This CDR3 has 16 residues. Here the CDR3 DNA reads TGCAGTGCTAGTCGTACTAGCGGGGGAAGCACAGATACGCAGTATTTT. This encodes CSASRTSGGSTDTQYF.

The V gene is TRBV30, the J gene TRBJ1-6, with 7 bases matching TRBD1. Germline CDR1 reads GTSNPN; CDR2 reads SVGIG (reference sequence). The CDR3 sequence is 18 residues long. J was trimmed by 10 bases and V by 4 bases; bases with no gene match: 22. CDR3 in amino acids: CAWTPRVTGRAGGSPLHF. For the CDR3, the DNA is TGTGCCTGGACCCCCCGTGTGACAGGGCGGGCAGGAGGATCACCCCTCCACTTT.

The V and J genes are TRBV27 and TRBJ2-7, with 9 bases fitting TRBD2. CDR1 is MNHEY, CDR2 SMNVEV, per germline (reference sequence). This CDR3 is 14 amino acids long. V shed 5 bases and J 1 base; nucleotides not matched to a gene: 3. CDR3: CASSRGLASYEQYF. Written as DNA, the CDR3 is TGTGCCAGCAGTCGGGGACTAGCATCCTACGAGCAGTACTTC.

This rearrangement joins TRBV2 to TRBJ1-3; a weak D match, TRBD1 (5 bases). Per the germline V gene, CDR1 is SNHLY and CDR2 is FYNNEI. This CDR3 has 15 amino acids. Trimming took off 5 bases at V and 6 bases at J, with 17 bases between the two ends. DNA of the CDR3: TGTGCCAGCAGTTCTCAGGGTGTAAGGGAAAACACCATATATTTT. The encoded protein is CASSSQGVRENTIYF.

This clone was counted a single time. The CDR3 protein is CASSYSMVAGYEQYF. DNA of the CDR3: TGTGCCAGCAGTTACTCCATGGTAGCGGGCTACGAGCAGTACTTC. The chain couples TRBV6-5 to TRBJ2-7; TRBD2 matches 7 bases. J lost 3 bases, V lost 0 bases, and 5 bases had no gene match. This CDR3 has 15 amino acids. Per the germline V gene, CDR1 is MNHEY and CDR2 is SVGAGI.

V is TRBV5-4 and J is TRBJ1-3; tentative D call: TRBD1 (5 bases). Germline CDR1 and CDR2: SGHNT and YYREEE (reference sequence). The CDR3 extends over 14 amino acids. V gave up 4 bases and J gave up 4 bases, with 12 bases separating them. The CDR3 is CASSLRGSGNTIYF. The CDR3 DNA sequence: TGTGCCAGCAGCCTCCGGGGGTCAGGAAACACCATATATTTT.

This clone was observed once. The chain joins TRBV6-5 to TRBJ2-7; unclear D gene. V was clipped by 0 bases and J by 4 bases, with 13 bases between them. The CDR3 runs to 15 residues. The germline V gene encodes CDR1 MNHEY and CDR2 SVGAGI. The CDR3 DNA sequence: TGTGCCAGCAGTTACTCGATAATGGGTGAATACGAGCAGTACTTC. Amino acids: CASSYSIMGEYEQYF.